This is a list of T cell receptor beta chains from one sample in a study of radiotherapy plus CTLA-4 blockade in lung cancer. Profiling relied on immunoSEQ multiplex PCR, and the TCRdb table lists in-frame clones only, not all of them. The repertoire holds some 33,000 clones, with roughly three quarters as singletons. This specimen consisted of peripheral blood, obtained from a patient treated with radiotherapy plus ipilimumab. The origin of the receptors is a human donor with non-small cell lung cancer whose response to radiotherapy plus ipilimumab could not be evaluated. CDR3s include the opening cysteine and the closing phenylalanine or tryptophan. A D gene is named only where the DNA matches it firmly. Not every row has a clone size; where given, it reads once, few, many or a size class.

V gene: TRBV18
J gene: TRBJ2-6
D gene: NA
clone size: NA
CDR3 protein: CASSPTGSGANVLTF
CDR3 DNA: TGTGCCAGCTCACCAACAGGGTCTGGGGCCAACGTCCTGACTTTC

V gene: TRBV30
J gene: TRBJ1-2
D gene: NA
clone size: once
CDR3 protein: CAWSVLENYGYTF
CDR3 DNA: TGTGCCTGGAGTGTACTGGAGAACTATGGCTACACCTTC

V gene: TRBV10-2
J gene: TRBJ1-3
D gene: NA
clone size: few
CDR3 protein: CASRPPGAGNTIYF
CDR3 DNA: TGCGCCAGCAGGCCACCAGGGGCGGGAAACACCATATATTTT

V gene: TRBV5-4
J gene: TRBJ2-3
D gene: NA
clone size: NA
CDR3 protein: CASSLGTGRGTDTQYF
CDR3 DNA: TGTGCCAGCAGCTTGGGCACCGGTCGGGGCACAGATACGCAGTATTTT

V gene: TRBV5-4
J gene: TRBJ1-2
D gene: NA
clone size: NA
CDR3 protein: CASSRGTDSNYGYTF
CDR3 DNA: TGTGCCAGCAGCCGGGGGACGGATTCTAACTATGGCTACACCTTC

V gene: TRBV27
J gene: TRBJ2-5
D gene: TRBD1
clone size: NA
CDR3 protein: CASSGQGQETQYF
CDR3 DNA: TGTGCCAGCAGTGGACAGGGCCAAGAGACCCAGTACTTC

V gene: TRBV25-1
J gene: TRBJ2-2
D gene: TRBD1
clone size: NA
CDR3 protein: CASSAPGQGETGELFF
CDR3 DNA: TGTGCCAGCAGTGCTCCGGGACAGGGAGAAACCGGGGAGCTGTTTTTT

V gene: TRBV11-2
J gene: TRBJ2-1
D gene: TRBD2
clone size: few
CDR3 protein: CASSAGLDSYNEQFF
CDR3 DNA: TGTGCCAGCAGCGCGGGACTAGACTCCTACAATGAGCAGTTCTTC

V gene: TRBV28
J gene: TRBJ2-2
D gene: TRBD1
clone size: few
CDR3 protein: CASRLGQGDTGELFF
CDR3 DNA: TGTGCCAGCAGATTGGGACAGGGGGACACCGGGGAGCTGTTTTTT

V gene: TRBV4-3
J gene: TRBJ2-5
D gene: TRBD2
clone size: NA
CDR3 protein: CASSQDGGRGEQYF
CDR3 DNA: TGCGCCAGCAGCCAAGATGGCGGGAGGGGGGAGCAGTACTTC

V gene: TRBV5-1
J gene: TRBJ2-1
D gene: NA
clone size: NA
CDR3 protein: CASSLENRDPPQFF
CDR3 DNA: TGCGCCAGCAGCTTGGAGAACAGGGACCCACCGCAGTTCTTC

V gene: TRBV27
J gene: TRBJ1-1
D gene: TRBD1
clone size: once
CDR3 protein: CASTRDRRNTEAFF
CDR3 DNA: TGTGCCAGCACCCGGGACAGACGGAACACTGAAGCTTTCTTT

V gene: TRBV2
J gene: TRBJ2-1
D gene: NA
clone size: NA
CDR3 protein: CASSERRQEQFF
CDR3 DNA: TGTGCCAGCAGTGAACGCCGTCAGGAGCAGTTCTTC

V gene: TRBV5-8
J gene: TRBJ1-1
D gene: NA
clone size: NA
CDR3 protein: CASSLRGNTEAFF
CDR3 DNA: TGTGCCAGCAGCCTAAGGGGGAACACTGAAGCTTTCTTT

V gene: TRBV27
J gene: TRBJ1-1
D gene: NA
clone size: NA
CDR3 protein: CASARVQNTEAFF
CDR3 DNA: TGTGCCAGTGCTCGGGTGCAGAACACTGAAGCTTTCTTT

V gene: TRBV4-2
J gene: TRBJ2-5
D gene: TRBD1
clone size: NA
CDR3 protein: CASAKTGNQETQYF
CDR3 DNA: TGTGCCAGCGCCAAGACAGGGAACCAAGAGACCCAGTACTTC

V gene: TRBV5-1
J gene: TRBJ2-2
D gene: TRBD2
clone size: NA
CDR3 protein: CASSPRGGGTRTGELFF
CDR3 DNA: TGCGCCAGCAGCCCGCGTGGGGGGGGGACTCGAACCGGGGAGCTGTTTTTT

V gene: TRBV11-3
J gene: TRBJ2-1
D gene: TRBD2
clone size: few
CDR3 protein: CASSFAGTSGSGAYNEQFF
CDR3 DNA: TGTGCCAGCAGCTTTGCCGGGACTAGCGGGAGTGGGGCTTACAATGAGCAGTTCTTC

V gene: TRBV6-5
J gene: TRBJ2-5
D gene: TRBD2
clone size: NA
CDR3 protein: CASSYRLAGGWETQYF
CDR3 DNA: TGTGCCAGCAGTTACCGACTAGCGGGAGGATGGGAGACCCAGTACTTC

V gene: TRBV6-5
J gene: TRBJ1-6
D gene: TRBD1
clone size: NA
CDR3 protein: CASKPTGTGNSPLHF
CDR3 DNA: TGTGCCAGCAAACCCACCGGGACAGGGAATTCACCCCTCCACTTT

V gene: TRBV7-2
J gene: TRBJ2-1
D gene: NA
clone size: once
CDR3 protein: CASSLAWSSYNEQFF
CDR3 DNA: TGTGCCAGCAGCTTAGCCTGGAGCTCCTACAATGAGCAGTTCTTC

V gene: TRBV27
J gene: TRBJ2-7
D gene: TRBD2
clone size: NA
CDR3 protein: CASSLSGGKYYEQYF
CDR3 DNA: TGTGCCAGCAGTTTATCGGGAGGGAAATACTACGAGCAGTACTTC

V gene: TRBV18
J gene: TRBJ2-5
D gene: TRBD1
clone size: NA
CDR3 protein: CASSPAGQGARETQYF
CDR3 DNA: TGTGCCAGCTCACCTGCAGGACAGGGGGCAAGAGAGACCCAGTACTTC

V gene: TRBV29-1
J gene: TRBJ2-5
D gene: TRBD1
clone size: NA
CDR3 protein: CSVESDRAFRTQYF
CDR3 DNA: TGCAGCGTTGAGTCGGACAGGGCTTTTCGGACCCAGTACTTC

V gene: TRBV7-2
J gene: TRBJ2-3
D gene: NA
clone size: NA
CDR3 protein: CASSLGLPPDTQYF
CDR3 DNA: TGTGCCAGCAGCTTAGGTCTCCCTCCAGATACGCAGTATTTT

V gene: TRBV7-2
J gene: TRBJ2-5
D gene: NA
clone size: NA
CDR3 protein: CASSWGVTETQYF
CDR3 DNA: TGTGCCAGCAGCTGGGGGGTAACGGAGACCCAGTACTTC

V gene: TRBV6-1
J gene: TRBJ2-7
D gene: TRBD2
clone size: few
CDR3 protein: CASSYGRLGVF
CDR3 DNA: TGTGCCAGCAGTTACGGGAGGCTGGGCGTTTTC

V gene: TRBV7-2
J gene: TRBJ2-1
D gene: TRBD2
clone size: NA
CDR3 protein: CASSLGGLAGKQEQFF
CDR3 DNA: TGTGCCAGCAGCTTAGGGGGACTAGCGGGGAAGCAGGAGCAGTTCTTC

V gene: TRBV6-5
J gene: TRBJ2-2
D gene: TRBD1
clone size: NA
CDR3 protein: CASQGQPATGELFF
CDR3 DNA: TGTGCCAGCCAGGGACAGCCGGCCACCGGGGAGCTGTTTTTT

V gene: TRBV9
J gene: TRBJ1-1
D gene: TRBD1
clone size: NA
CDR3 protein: CASSTQGVGNTEAFF
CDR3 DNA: TGTGCCAGCAGCACACAGGGGGTGGGGAACACTGAAGCTTTCTTT

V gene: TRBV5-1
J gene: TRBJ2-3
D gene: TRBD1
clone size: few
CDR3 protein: CASSWGDRESDTQYF
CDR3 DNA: TGCGCCAGCAGCTGGGGGGACAGGGAGTCAGATACGCAGTATTTT

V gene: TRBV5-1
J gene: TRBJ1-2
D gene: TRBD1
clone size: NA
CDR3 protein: CASSDRTGFGYTF
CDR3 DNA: TGCGCCAGCAGCGACCGGACAGGGTTTGGCTACACCTTC

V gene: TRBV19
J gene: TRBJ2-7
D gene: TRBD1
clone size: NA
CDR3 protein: CASKGTGSYEQYF
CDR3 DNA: TGTGCCAGTAAAGGGACAGGCTCCTACGAGCAGTACTTC

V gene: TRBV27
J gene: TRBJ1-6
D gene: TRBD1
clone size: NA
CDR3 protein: CASSWGTGSNNSPLHF
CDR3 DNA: TGTGCCAGCAGTTGGGGGACAGGGAGTAATAATTCACCCCTCCACTTT

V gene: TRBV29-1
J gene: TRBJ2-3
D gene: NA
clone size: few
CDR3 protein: CSVEGGPSTDTQYF
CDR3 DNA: TGCAGCGTTGAAGGGGGGCCCAGCACAGATACGCAGTATTTT

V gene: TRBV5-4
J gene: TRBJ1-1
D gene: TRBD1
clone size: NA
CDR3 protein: CASSQDSTGQLNTEAFF
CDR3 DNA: TGTGCCAGCAGCCAAGATAGTACGGGACAGCTAAACACTGAAGCTTTCTTT

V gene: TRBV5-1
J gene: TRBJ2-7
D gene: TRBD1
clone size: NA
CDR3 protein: CASSLGAGQGHEQYF
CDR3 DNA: TGCGCCAGCAGCTTGGGAGCGGGACAGGGCCACGAGCAGTACTTC

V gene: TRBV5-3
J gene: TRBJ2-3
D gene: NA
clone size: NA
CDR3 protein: CASSVTGGTRWEYF
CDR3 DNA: TGTGCCAGCAGCGTAACAGGAGGGACGCGGTGGGAGTATTTT

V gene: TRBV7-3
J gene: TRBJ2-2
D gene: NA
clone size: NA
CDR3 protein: CASSRQERGELFF
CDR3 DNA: TGTGCCAGCAGCCGACAGGAGAGAGGGGAGCTGTTTTTT

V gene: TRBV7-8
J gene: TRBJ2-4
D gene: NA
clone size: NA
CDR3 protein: CASSLVGQGRQYF
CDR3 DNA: TGTGCCAGCAGCTTAGTAGGGCAGGGGCGGCAGTACTTC

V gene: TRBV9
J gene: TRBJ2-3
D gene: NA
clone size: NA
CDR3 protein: CASSPAKLVVPGTDTQYF
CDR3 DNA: TGTGCCAGCAGTCCAGCGAAACTCGTGGTCCCCGGCACAGATACGCAGTATTTT

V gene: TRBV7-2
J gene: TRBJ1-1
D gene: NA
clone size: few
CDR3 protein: CASNKQMNTEAFF
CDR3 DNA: TGTGCCAGCAACAAACAGATGAACACTGAAGCTTTCTTT

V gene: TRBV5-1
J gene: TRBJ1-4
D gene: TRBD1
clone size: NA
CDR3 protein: CASRTTGANEKLFF
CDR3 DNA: TGCGCCAGCAGAACTACAGGGGCTAATGAAAAACTGTTTTTT

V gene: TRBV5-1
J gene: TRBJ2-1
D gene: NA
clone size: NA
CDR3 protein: CASSSRDSGEQFF
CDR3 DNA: TGCGCCAGCAGCTCCCGGGACTCAGGTGAGCAGTTCTTC

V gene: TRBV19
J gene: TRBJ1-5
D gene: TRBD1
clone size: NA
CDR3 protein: CASGTGGGQPQHF
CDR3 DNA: TGTGCCAGCGGGACAGGGGGCGGTCAGCCCCAGCATTTT

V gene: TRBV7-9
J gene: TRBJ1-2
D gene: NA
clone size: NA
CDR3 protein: CASSLGNLGLHYGYTF
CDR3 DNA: TGTGCCAGCAGCTTAGGCAACCTGGGACTCCACTATGGCTACACCTTC

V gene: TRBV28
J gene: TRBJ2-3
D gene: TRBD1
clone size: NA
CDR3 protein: CATTPGTGIRDTQYF
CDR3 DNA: TGTGCTACAACACCCGGGACAGGGATAAGAGATACGCAGTATTTT

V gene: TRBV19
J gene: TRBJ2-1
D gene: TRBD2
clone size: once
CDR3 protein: CATTRAAGYNEQFF
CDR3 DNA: TGTGCCACTACCCGGGCAGCGGGGTACAATGAGCAGTTCTTC

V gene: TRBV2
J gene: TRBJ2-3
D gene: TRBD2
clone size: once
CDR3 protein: CASSRLAGADTQYF
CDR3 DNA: TGTGCCAGCAGTAGACTAGCGGGTGCAGATACGCAGTATTTT

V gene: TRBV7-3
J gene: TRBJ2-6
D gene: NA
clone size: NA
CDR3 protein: CASSLKAGSGANVLTF
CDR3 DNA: TGTGCCAGCAGCTTAAAGGCCGGGTCTGGGGCCAACGTCCTGACTTTC

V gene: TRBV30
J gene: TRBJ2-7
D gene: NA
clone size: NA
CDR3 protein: CAWSDLDSYEQYF
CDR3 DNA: TGTGCCTGGAGTGACTTGGACAGCTACGAGCAGTACTTC

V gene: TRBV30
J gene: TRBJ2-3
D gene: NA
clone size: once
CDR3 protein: CAWNPREEDTQYF
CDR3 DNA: TGTGCCTGGAACCCTCGAGAAGAGGATACGCAGTATTTT

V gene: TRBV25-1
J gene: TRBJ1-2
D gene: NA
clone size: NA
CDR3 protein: CASSTLTENYGYTF
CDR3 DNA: TGTGCCAGCAGTACCCTGACAGAGAACTATGGCTACACCTTC

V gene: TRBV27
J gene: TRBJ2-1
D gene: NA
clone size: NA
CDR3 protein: CASLKAGSSYNEQFF
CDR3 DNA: TGTGCCAGTCTGAAAGCGGGCAGCTCCTACAATGAGCAGTTCTTC

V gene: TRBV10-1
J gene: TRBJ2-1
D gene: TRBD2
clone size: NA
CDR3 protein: CASSEAGGPYNEQFF
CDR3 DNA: TGCGCCAGCAGTGAGGCGGGAGGGCCCTACAATGAGCAGTTCTTC

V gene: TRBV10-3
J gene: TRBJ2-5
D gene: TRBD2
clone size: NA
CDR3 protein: CAISEGVGGVETQYF
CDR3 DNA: TGTGCCATCAGTGAGGGTGTTGGGGGGGTGGAGACCCAGTACTTC

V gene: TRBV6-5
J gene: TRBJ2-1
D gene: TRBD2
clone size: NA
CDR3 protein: CASSYSLAGGTQFF
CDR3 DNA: TGTGCCAGCAGTTACTCTTTAGCGGGAGGAACCCAGTTCTTC

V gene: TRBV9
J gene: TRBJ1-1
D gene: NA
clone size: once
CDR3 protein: CASSAFQEYIEAFF
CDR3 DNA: TGTGCCAGCAGCGCCTTCCAGGAATATATTGAAGCTTTCTTT

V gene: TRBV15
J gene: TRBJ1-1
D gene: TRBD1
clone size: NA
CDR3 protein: CATSRGWLAGGMNTEAFF
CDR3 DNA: TGTGCCACCAGCAGAGGCTGGTTGGCAGGGGGCATGAACACTGAAGCTTTCTTT